The rows below give T cell receptor beta chains drawn from one sample of a study of shared clonotypes between healthy human individuals. Data came from immunoSEQ multiplex PCR; TCRdb stores just in-frame clones and leaves some out. Of 800,000 to 1,200,000 clones in the sample, more than 75% were seen once. Sequencing input: memory CD4+ T cells from PBMCs. The receptors shown here come from a man aged 18 to 30 in good health. Some clones in this sample may be carry-over from other donors' samples. The CDR3 runs from the conserved cysteine through the conserved F or W. Fields, in order: J gene, clone size, V gene, D gene, CDR3 DNA, CDR3 protein. The D gene is left open where the match is weak. Clone size is given for some rows only: seen once, a few or many times, or a class if the clone is expanded.

>TRBJ1-5|.|TRBV14|.
TGTGCCAGCAGCCAAAAAAGGGGTGGGGGAGGTCAGCCCCAGCATTTT
CASSQKRGGGGQPQHF
>TRBJ1-5|.|TRBV7-3|.
TGTGCCAGCAGCCCCACCCCCGGGGGGCCCCAGCATTTT
CASSPTPGGPQHF
>TRBJ2-5|.|TRBV7-2|TRBD1
TGTGCCAGCAGCTTAGGAGGGACAGCCCAAGAGACCCAGTACTTC
CASSLGGTAQETQYF
>TRBJ2-7|.|TRBV19|TRBD2
TGTGCCAGTAGTATGCGGACTAGCGGTTCCTCCTACGAGCAGTACTTC
CASSMRTSGSSYEQYF
>TRBJ2-7|.|TRBV6-5|TRBD1
TGTGCCAGCAGTTGGGACAGGGTCTCCTACGAGCAGTACTTC
CASSWDRVSYEQYF
>TRBJ2-6|.|TRBV9|.
TGTGCCAGCAGTTCTTTGGGGGCTGGGGCCAACGTCCTGACTTTC
CASSSLGAGANVLTF
>TRBJ2-5|.|TRBV6-1|TRBD1
TGTGCCAGCAGTGAAGCTCGGGGGAGACAGGGGTACCAAGAGACCCAGTACTTC
CASSEARGRQGYQETQYF
>TRBJ2-3|.|TRBV7-2|TRBD2
TGTGCCAGCAGCTACCCGGGACTAGCGGGAGATACGCAGTATTTT
CASSYPGLAGDTQYF
>TRBJ1-1|many|TRBV30|.
TGTGCCTGGAGCAAAATGAACACTGAAGCTTTCTTT
CAWSKMNTEAFF
>TRBJ1-3|.|TRBV9|.
TGTGCCAGCAGTGGAGGGGGTACAAACTCTGGAAACACCATATATTTT
CASSGGGTNSGNTIYF
>TRBJ2-7|once|TRBV2|TRBD1
TGTGCCAGCGTGAGGGACAGGGACAACGAGCAGTACTTC
CASVRDRDNEQYF
>TRBJ2-2|.|TRBV27|TRBD2
TGTGCCAGCCGAGACAGGGGACTAGCGGGCCTCGGAACCGGGGAGCTGTTTTTT
CASRDRGLAGLGTGELFF
>TRBJ2-7|once|TRBV5-6|TRBD2
TGTGCCAGCAGCGTGAGAGGGGCTAGCGGGAGGTACGAGCAGTACTTC
CASSVRGASGRYEQYF
>TRBJ2-1|.|TRBV9|TRBD2
TGTGCCAGCAGCGTAGACACGGGGAGGGGTGAGCAGTTCTTC
CASSVDTGRGEQFF
>TRBJ2-1|many|TRBV30|TRBD2
TGTGCCTGGAGCGGGAGGTCCTACAATGAGCAGTTCTTC
CAWSGRSYNEQFF
>TRBJ1-1|.|TRBV18|TRBD1
TGTGCCAGCGGTTCACAGGGGGCAGACACTGAAGCTTTCTTT
CASGSQGADTEAFF
>TRBJ2-1|.|TRBV9|TRBD1
TGTGCCAGCAGCGTAGCTGGACAGGGAGGTTACGATGAGCAGTTCTTC
CASSVAGQGGYDEQFF
>TRBJ1-1|few|TRBV7-2|TRBD1
TGTGCCAGCAGCTTAGCCAGGGGGCGAGCTTTCTTT
CASSLARGRAFF
>TRBJ1-2|.|TRBV2|.
TGTGCCAGCAGTGAAGTCCGGGTCTATGGCTACACCTTC
CASSEVRVYGYTF
>TRBJ1-2|.|TRBV29-1|TRBD1
TGCAGTGTGACCACAGGGGGCCTGGACTATGGCTACACCTTC
CSVTTGGLDYGYTF
>TRBJ1-1|.|TRBV23-1|.
TGCGCCAGCAGTCAATCGGGAATCCTCCGGGGTAACACTGAAGCTTTCTTT
CASSQSGILRGNTEAFF
>TRBJ2-2|.|TRBV18|.
TGTGCCAGCTCACCACGGTTGAATACCGGGGAGCTGTTTTTT
CASSPRLNTGELFF
>TRBJ2-5|.|TRBV5-4|.
TGTGCCAGCAGCTACGAGGGCTGGGAGACCCAGTACTTC
CASSYEGWETQYF
>TRBJ2-7|.|TRBV19|.
TGTGCCAGTAGTCGTCAGGCCAGGATTCACGAGCAGTACTTC
CASSRQARIHEQYF
>TRBJ2-5|.|TRBV2|TRBD2
TGTGCCAGCATTGGACTAGAAGAGACCCAGTACTTC
CASIGLEETQYF
>TRBJ2-7|.|TRBV28|.
TGTGCCAGCAGCCCAACCCCTGGGGGAAGGTCCTACGAGCAGTACTTC
CASSPTPGGRSYEQYF
>TRBJ2-3|.|TRBV5-1|TRBD2
TGCGCCAGCAGCCTACTAGCGGGAGATCCCACAGATACGCAGTATTTT
CASSLLAGDPTDTQYF